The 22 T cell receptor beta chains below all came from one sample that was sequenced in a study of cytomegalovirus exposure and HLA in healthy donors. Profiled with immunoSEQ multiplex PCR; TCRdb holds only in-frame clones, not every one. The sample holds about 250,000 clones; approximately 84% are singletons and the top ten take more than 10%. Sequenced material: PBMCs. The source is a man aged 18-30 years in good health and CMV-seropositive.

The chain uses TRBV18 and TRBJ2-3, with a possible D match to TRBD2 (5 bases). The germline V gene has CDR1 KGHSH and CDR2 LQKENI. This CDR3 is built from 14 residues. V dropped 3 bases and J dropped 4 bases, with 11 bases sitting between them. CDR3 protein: CASSPRLAPDTQYF. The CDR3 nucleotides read TGTGCCAGCTCACCCCGCCTAGCACCAGATACGCAGTATTTT.

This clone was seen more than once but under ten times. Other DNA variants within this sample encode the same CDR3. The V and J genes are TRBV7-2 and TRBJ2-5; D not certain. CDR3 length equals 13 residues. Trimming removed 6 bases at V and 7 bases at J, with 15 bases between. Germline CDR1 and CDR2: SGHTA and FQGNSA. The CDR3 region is CASSPLGEATQYF. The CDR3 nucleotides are TGTGCCAGCAGTCCCCTCGGAGAAGCGACCCAGTACTTC.

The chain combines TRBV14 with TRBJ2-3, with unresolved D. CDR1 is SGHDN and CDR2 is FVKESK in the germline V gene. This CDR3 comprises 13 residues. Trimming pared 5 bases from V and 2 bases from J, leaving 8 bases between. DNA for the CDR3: TGTGCCAGCAGCAGGATCTTCACAGATACGCAGTATTTT. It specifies CASSRIFTDTQYF.

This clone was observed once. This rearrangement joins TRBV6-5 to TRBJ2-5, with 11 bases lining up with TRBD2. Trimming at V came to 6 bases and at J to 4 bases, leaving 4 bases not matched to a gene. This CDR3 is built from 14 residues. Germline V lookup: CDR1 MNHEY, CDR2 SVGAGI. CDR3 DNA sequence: TGTGCCAGCAGCGGGACTAGCGGTGGAGAGACCCAGTACTTC. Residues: CASSGTSGGETQYF.

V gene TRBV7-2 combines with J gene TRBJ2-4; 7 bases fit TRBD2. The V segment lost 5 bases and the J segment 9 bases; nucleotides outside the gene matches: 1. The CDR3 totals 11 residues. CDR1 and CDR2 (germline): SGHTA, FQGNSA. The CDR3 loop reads CASSPGGIQYF. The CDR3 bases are TGTGCCAGCAGCCCGGGAGGCATTCAGTACTTC.

In nucleotides, the CDR3 is TGTGCCAGCAGCCCGTCTAGCGGAGGCGCCTACGAGCAGTACTTC. Its translation is CASSPSSGGAYEQYF. J is TRBJ2-7 and V is TRBV7-2, with TRBD2 matching 7 bases. The CDR3 consists of 15 residues. Germline V gene lookup returns CDR1 SGHTA and CDR2 FQGNSA. J was trimmed by 2 bases and V by 5 bases; bases with no gene match: 9.

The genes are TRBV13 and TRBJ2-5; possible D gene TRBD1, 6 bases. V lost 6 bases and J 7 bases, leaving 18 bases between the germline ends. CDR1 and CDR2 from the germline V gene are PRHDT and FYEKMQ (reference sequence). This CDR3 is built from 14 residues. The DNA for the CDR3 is TGTGCCAGCAGTCCACAGGGTAGGGGTGGGACCCAGTACTTC. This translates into CASSPQGRGGTQYF. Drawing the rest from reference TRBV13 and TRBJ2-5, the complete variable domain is AAGVIQSPRHLIKEKRETATLKCYPIPRHDTVYWYQQGPGQDPQFLISFYEKMQSDKGSIPDRFSAQQFSDYHSELNMSSLELGDSALYFCASSPQGRGGTQYFGPGTRLLVL.

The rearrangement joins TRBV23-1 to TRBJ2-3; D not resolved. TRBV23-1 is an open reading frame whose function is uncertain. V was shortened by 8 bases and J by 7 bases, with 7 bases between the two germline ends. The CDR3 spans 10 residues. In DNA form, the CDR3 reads TGCGCCAGCTCCCCCAATACGCAGTATTTT. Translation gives CASSPNTQYF.

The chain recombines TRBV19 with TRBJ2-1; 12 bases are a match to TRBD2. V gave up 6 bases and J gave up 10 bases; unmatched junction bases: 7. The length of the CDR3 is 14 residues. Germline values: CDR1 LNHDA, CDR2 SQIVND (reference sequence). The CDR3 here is CASRPGLAGGEQFF. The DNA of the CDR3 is TGTGCCAGTAGGCCGGGACTAGCGGGTGGCGAGCAGTTCTTC.

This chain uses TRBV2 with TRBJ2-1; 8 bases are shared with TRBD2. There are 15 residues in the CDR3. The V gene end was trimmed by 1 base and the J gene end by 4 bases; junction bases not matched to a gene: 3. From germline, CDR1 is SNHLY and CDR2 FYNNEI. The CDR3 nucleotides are TGTGCCAGCAGTGAAGAGGTAGCGGGGTACAATGAGCAGTTCTTC. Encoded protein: CASSEEVAGYNEQFF.

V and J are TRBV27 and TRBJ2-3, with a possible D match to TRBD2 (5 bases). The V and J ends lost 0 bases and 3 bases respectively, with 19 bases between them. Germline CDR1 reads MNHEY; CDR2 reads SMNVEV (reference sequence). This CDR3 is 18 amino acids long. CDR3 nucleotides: TGTGCCAGCAGTTTATCCCTTGGACGGGGAGTTGGGACAGATACGCAGTATTTT. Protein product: CASSLSLGRGVGTDTQYF.

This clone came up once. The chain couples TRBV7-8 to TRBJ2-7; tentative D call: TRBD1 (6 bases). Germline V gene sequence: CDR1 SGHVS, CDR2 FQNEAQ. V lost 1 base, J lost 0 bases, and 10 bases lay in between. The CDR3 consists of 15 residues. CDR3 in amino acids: CASSLEQGLSYEQYF. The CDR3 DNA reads TGTGCCAGCAGCTTAGAACAGGGCCTCTCCTACGAGCAGTACTTC.

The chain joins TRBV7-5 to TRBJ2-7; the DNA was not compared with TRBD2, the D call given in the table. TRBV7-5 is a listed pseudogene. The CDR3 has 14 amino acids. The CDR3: CVRSLNARGVEQYF. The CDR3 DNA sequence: TGTGTCAGAAGCTTAAACGCGCGGGGGGTCGAGCAGTACTTC.

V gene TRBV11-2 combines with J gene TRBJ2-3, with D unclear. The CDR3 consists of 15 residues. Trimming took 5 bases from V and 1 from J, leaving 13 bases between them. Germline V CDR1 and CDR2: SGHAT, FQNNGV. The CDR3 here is CASSHSRPGTDTQYF. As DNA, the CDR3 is TGTGCCAGCAGCCATAGCCGCCCTGGCACAGATACGCAGTATTTT.

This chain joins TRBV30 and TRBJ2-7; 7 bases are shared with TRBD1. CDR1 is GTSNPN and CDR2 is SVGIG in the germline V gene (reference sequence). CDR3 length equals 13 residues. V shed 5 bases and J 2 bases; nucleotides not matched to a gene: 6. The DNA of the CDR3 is TGTGCCTGGGCGACAGGGCCCCCCTACGAGCAGTACTTC. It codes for CAWATGPPYEQYF.

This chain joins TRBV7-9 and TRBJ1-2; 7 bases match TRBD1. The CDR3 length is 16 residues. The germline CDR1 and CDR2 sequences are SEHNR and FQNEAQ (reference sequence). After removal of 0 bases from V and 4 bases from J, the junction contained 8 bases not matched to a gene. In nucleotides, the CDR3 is TGTGCCAGCAGCTTAGCGTATCAGGGGGATCGCTATGGCTACACCTTC. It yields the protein CASSLAYQGDRYGYTF.

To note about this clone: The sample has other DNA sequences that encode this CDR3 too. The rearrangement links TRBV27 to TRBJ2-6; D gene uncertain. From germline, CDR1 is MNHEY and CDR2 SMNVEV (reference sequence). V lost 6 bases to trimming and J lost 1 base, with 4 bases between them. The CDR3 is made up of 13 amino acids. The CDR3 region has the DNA TGTGCCAGCAGACTGTCTGGGGCCAACGTCCTGACTTTC. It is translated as CASRLSGANVLTF.

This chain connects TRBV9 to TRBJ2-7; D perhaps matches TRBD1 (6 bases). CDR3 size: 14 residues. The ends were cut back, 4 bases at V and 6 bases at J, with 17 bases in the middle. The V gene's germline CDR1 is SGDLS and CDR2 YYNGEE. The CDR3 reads CASSPWDTPGEQYF. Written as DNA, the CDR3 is TGTGCCAGCAGCCCCTGGGACACCCCTGGCGAGCAGTACTTC.

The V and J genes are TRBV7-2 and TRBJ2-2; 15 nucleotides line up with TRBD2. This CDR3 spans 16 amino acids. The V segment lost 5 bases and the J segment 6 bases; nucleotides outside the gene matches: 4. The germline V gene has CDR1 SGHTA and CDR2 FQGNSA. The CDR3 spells CASSHGLAGGSGELFF. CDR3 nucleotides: TGTGCCAGCAGCCATGGACTAGCGGGAGGGTCCGGGGAGCTGTTTTTT.

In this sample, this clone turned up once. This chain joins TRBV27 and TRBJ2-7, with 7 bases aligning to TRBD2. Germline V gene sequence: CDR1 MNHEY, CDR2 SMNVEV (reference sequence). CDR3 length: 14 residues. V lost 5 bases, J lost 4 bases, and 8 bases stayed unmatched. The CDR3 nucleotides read TGTGCCAGCAGTCCGCGACTAGCAGTATACGAGCAGTACTTC. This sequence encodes CASSPRLAVYEQYF.

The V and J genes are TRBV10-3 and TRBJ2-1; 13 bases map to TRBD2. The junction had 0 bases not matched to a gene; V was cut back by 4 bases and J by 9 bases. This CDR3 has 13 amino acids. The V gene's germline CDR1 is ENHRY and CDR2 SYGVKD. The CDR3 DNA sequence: TGTGCCATCAGTGGGACTAGCGGGAGTGAGCAGTTCTTC. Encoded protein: CAISGTSGSEQFF.

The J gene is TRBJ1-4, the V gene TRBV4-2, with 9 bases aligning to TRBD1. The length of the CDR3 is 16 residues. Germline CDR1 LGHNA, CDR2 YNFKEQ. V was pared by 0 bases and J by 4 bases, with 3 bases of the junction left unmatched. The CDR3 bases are TGTGCCAGCAGCCAAGATGGGGGACAGGGTAATGAAAAACTGTTTTTT. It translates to CASSQDGGQGNEKLFF.